This T cell receptor beta chain stems from a study of CD8 T cells in ankylosing spondylitis. This clonotype was recorded many times. Antigen: not known. Quantitative 5'-RACE with molecular barcodes was used to make the TCR beta libraries. TCRdb passed the 5' RACE reads through MiXCR, listing each CDR3 protein once. In the table there are about 240,000 distinct CDR3 sequences, 7.5% to 9% of which are singletons. This CDR3 has 14 amino acids. Whole-study findings and limits: There was reportedly significant enrichment of clones that were disease-linked in matched ankylosing spondylitis synovial fluid. Seemingly distinctive of ankylosing spondylitis blood was a TCR beta motif formed by eight highly homologous variants. Disease-associated clonotypes exhibited CD8+ identity and were relatively infrequent in peripheral blood.

This clonotype originated in a male donor with ankylosing spondylitis or in good health (not recorded which). The rearrangement links TRBV21-1 to TRBJ2-7. TRBV21-1 is a pseudogene locus. Sequencing was done on a sample of blood, either unsorted or a sorted T cell fraction (not recorded which). The CDR3 bases are TGTGCCAGCAGCTTAAGCGGGGGCTCCTACGAGCAGTACTTC. This encodes CASSLSGGSYEQYF.